This is a list of T cell receptor beta chains from one sample in a study of blood T cell repertoires in COVID-19. TCRdb keeps only in-frame clones here, not all; method: immunoSEQ multiplex PCR. Among about 250,000 clones listed, around four fifths were seen once. The specimen sequenced was peripheral blood. The origin of the receptors is a man in his forties or fifties with acute or convalescent COVID-19. The CDR3 runs from the conserved cysteine through the conserved F or W. Clone size is shown for a subset of rows, as once, few, many or a class of expanded clone.

size: -; V: TRBV15; J: TRBJ2-1; CDR3: CATSRGLTSGPYNEQFF
size: many; V: TRBV4-2; J: TRBJ1-1; CDR3: CASSQMTMAEAFF
size: few; V: TRBV18; J: TRBJ1-2; CDR3: CASSPPGTGGVYGYTF
size: -; V: TRBV25-1; J: TRBJ2-5; CDR3: CASSKTGTGWETQYF
size: -; V: TRBV30; J: TRBJ1-6; CDR3: CAWSVEVGNSPLHF
size: -; V: TRBV7-6; J: TRBJ1-5; CDR3: CASSLNPRNQPQHF
size: -; V: TRBV27; J: TRBJ1-6; CDR3: CASRKAGEHSPLHF
size: -; V: TRBV18; J: TRBJ2-3; CDR3: CASSPNPRIHTDTQYF
size: once; V: TRBV15; J: TRBJ1-6; CDR3: CATSSNRGRNSPLHF
size: many; V: TRBV10-3; J: TRBJ2-5; CDR3: CAISEPDRGEETQYF
size: -; V: TRBV27; J: TRBJ2-7; CDR3: CASSWTGKTYEQYF
size: many; V: TRBV7-3; J: TRBJ1-6; CDR3: CASSLTYSLGSPLHF
size: -; V: TRBV10-1; J: TRBJ2-2; CDR3: CASSERLAGTGELFF
size: -; V: TRBV27; J: TRBJ1-5; CDR3: CASSFWGRAQHF
size: -; V: TRBV6-5; J: TRBJ1-1; CDR3: CAIQGRGRTEAFF
size: once; V: TRBV30; J: TRBJ1-3; CDR3: CAWSGGGGGNTIYF
size: -; V: TRBV7-6; J: TRBJ1-4; CDR3: CASSLVSQENEKLFF
size: once; V: TRBV6-5; J: TRBJ1-1; CDR3: CASSPSWPGGTEAFF
size: -; V: TRBV6-5; J: TRBJ2-7; CDR3: CASSYRDTLPYEQYF
size: -; V: TRBV6-2/TRBV6-3; J: TRBJ1-2; CDR3: CASSYAGQGYGYTF
size: -; V: TRBV5-8; J: TRBJ2-2; CDR3: CASSLVAGNTGELFF
size: -; V: TRBV30; J: TRBJ2-1; CDR3: CAWSEGTSGGEWIF
size: -; V: TRBV3-1/TRBV3-2; J: TRBJ1-1; CDR3: CASSQAGPLAAFF
size: -; V: TRBV29-1; J: TRBJ1-2; CDR3: CSVMYRDYGYTF
size: -; V: TRBV7-2; J: TRBJ2-7; CDR3: CASSFQTGLSNEQYF